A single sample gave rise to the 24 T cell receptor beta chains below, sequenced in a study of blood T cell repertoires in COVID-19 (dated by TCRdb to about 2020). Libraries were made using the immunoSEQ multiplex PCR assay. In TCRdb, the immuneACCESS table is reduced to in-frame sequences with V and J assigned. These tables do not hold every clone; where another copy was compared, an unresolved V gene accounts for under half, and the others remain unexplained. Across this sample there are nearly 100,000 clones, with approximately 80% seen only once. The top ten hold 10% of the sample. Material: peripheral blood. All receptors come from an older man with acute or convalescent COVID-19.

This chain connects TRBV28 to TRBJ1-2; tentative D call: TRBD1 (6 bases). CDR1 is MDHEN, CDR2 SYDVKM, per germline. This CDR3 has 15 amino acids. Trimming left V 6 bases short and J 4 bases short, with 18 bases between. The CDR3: CASRAFGGRVYGYTF. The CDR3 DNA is TGTGCCAGCAGGGCCTTCGGGGGGCGCGTCTATGGCTACACCTTC.

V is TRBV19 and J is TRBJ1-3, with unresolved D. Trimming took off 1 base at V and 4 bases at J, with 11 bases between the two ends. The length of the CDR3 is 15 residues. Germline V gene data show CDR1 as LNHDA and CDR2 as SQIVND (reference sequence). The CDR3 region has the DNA TGTGCCAGTAGTATAGTTGGCCCGAAGGGAAACACCATATATTTT. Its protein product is CASSIVGPKGNTIYF.

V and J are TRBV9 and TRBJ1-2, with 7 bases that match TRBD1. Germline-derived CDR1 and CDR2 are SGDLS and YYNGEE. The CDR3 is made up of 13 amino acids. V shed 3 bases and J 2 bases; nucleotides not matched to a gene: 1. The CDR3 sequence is CASSEGQNYGYTF. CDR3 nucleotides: TGTGCCAGCAGCGAGGGACAGAACTATGGCTACACCTTC. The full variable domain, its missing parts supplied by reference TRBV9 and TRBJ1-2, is DSGVTQTPKHLITATGQRVTLRCSPRSGDLSVYWYQQSLDQGLQFLIQYYNGEERAKGNILERFSAQQFPDLHSELNLSSLELGDSALYFCASSEGQNYGYTFGSGTRLTVV.

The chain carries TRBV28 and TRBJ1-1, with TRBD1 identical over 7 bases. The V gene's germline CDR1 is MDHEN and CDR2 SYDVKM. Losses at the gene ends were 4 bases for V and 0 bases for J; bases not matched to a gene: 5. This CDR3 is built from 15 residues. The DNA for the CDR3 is TGTGCCAGCAGTTACTCAGGGGGTTTGAACACTGAAGCTTTCTTT. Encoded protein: CASSYSGGLNTEAFF.

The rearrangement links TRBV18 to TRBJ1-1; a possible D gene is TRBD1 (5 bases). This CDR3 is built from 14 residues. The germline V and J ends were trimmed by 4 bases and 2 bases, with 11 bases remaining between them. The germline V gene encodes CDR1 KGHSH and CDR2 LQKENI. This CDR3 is CASSRLQDNTEAFF. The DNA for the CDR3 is TGTGCCAGCTCACGATTACAGGATAACACTGAAGCTTTCTTT.

The CDR3 protein is CASSYSITGVSPLHF. The CDR3 DNA reads TGTGCCAGCAGTTACTCGATAACAGGGGTTTCACCCCTCCACTTT. The chain has TRBV6-5 and TRBJ1-6, with 7 bases aligning to TRBD1. CDR3 length equals 15 residues. The germline V gene encodes CDR1 MNHEY and CDR2 SVGAGI. J lost 9 bases, V lost 0 bases, and 5 bases had no gene match.

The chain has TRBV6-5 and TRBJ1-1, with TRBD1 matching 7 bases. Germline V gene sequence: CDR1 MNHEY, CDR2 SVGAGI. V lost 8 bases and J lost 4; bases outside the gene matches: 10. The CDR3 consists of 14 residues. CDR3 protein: CASLWNQGGTEAFF. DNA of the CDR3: TGTGCCAGCTTATGGAACCAGGGGGGCACTGAAGCTTTCTTT.

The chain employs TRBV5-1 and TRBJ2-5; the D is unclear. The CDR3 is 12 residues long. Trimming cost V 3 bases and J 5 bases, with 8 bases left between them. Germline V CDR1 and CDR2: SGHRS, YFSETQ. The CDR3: CASSWSSETQYF. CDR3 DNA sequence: TGCGCCAGCAGCTGGAGCTCCGAGACCCAGTACTTC. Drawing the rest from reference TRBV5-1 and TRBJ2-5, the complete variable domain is KAGVTQTPRYLIKTRGQQVTLSCSPISGHRSVSWYQQTPGQGLQFLFEYFSETQRNKGNFPGRFSGRQFSNSRSEMNVSTLELGDSALYLCASSWSSETQYFGPGTRLLVL.

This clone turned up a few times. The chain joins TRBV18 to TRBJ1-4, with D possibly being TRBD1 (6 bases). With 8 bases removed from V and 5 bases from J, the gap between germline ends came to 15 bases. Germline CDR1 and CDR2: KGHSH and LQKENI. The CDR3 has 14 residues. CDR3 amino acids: CASAGQLGNEKLFF. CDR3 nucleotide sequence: TGTGCCAGCGCCGGACAGTTGGGGAATGAAAAACTGTTTTTT.

CDR3 region: CAWSPPGQGLGDYNSPLHF. The CDR3 coding sequence is TGTGCCTGGAGTCCCCCCGGGCAGGGGCTCGGGGACTATAATTCACCCCTCCACTTT. This rearrangement joins TRBV30 to TRBJ1-6, with TRBD1 as a possible D gene (6 bases). The CDR3 has 19 residues. Per the germline V gene, CDR1 is GTSNPN and CDR2 is SVGIG (reference sequence). V was trimmed by 2 bases and J by 3 bases, leaving 23 bases between them. Complete variable domain (other parts from reference TRBV30 and TRBJ1-6): SQTIHQWPATLVQPVGSPLSLECTVEGTSNPNLYWYRQAAGRGLQLLFYSVGIGQISSEVPQNLSASRPQDRQFILSSKKLLLSDSGFYLCAWSPPGQGLGDYNSPLHFGNGTRLTVT.

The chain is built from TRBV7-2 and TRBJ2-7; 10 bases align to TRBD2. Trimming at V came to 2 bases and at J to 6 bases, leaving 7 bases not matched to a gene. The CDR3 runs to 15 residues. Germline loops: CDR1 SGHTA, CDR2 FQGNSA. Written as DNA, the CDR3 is TGTGCCAGCAGCTTATTTCTAGCGGGAGCGGGCGAGCAGTACTTC. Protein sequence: CASSLFLAGAGEQYF.

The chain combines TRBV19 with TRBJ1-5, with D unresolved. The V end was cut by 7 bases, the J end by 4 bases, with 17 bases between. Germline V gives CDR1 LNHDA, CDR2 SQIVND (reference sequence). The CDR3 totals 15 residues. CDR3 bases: TGTGCCAGTACCCTCGGCGGGTCTTGGAATCAGCCCCAGCATTTT. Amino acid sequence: CASTLGGSWNQPQHF.

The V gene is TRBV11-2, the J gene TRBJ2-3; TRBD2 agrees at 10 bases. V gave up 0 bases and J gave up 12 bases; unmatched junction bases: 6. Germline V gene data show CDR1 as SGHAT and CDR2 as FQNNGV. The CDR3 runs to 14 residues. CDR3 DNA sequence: TGTGCCAGCAGCTTAGACCCCGGGACTAGCGTACAGTATTTT. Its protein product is CASSLDPGTSVQYF.

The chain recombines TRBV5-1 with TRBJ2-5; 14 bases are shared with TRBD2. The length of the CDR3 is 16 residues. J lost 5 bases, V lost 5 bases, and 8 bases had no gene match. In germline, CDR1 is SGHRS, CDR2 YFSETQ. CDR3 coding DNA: TGCGCCAGCAGTCCGGGACTAGCGGGGGCCGGGGAGACCCAGTACTTC. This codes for CASSPGLAGAGETQYF.

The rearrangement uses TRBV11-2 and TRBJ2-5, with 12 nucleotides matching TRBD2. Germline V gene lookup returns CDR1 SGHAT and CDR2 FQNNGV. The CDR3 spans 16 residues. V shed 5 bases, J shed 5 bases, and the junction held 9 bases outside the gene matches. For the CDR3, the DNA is TGTGCCAGCAGCAGATCCGGGACTAGCGGGTTGGAGACCCAGTACTTC. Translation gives CASSRSGTSGLETQYF.

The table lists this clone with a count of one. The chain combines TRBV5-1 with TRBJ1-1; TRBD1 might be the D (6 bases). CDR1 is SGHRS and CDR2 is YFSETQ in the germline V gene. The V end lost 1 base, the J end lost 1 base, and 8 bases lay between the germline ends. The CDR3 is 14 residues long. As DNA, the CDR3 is TGCGCCAGCAGCTTGAGGACAGAGAACACTGAAGCTTTCTTT. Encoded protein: CASSLRTENTEAFF. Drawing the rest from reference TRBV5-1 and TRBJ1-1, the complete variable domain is KAGVTQTPRYLIKTRGQQVTLSCSPISGHRSVSWYQQTPGQGLQFLFEYFSETQRNKGNFPGRFSGRQFSNSRSEMNVSTLELGDSALYLCASSLRTENTEAFFGQGTRLTVV.

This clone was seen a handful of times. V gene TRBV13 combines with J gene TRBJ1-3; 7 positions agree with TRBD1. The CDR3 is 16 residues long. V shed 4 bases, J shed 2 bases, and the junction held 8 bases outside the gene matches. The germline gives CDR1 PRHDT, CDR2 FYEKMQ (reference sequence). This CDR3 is CASSSRGYEAGNTIYF. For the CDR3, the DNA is TGTGCCAGCAGCTCCAGGGGGTATGAGGCTGGAAACACCATATATTTT.

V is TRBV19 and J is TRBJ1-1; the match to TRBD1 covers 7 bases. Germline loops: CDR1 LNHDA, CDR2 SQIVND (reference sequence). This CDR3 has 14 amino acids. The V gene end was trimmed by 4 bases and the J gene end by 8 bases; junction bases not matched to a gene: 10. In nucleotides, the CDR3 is TGTGCCAGTAGTAGCGGGACAGTATTTTCCGAAGCTTTCTTT. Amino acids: CASSSGTVFSEAFF.

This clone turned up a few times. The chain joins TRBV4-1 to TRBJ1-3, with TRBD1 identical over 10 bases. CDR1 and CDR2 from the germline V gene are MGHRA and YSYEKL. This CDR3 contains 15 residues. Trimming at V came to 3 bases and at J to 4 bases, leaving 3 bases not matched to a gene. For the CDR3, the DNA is TGCGCCAGCAGCCAGGACAGGGGGATAGGAAACACCATATATTTT. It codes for CASSQDRGIGNTIYF.

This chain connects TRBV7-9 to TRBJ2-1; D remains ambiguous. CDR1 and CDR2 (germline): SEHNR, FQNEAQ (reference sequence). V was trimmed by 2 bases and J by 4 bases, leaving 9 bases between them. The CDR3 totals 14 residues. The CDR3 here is CASSLSAMYNEQFF. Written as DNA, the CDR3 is TGTGCCAGCAGCTTAAGCGCTATGTACAATGAGCAGTTCTTC.

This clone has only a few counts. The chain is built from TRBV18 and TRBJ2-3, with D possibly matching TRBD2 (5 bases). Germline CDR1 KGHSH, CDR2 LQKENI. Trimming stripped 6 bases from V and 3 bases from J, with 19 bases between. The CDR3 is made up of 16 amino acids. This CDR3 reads CASSGYGETLTDTQYF. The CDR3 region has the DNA TGTGCCAGCTCGGGATATGGGGAGACCTTAACAGATACGCAGTATTTT.

As DNA, the CDR3 is TGCGCCAGCAGTGAGTCGGGGCTCCGCTCCTACGAGCAGTACTTC. Protein sequence: CASSESGLRSYEQYF. The rearrangement links TRBV10-1 to TRBJ2-7; weak D call: TRBD1 (5 bases). The CDR3 length is 15 residues. V gave up 0 bases and J gave up 0 bases, with 9 bases separating them. The germline V gene encodes CDR1 WNHNN and CDR2 SYGVQD (reference sequence).

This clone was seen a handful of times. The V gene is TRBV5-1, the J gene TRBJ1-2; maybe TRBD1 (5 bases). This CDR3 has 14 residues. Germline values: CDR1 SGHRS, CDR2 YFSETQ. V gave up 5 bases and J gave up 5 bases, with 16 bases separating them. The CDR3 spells CASRLRRGGYGYTF. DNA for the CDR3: TGCGCCAGCAGGCTGAGGAGGGGCGGATATGGCTACACCTTC.

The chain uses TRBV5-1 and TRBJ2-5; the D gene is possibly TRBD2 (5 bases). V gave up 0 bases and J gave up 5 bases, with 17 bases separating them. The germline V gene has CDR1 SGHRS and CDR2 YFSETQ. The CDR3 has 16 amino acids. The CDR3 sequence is CASSLGVNDRGETQYF. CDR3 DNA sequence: TGCGCCAGCAGCTTGGGGGTGAACGATAGAGGGGAGACCCAGTACTTC.